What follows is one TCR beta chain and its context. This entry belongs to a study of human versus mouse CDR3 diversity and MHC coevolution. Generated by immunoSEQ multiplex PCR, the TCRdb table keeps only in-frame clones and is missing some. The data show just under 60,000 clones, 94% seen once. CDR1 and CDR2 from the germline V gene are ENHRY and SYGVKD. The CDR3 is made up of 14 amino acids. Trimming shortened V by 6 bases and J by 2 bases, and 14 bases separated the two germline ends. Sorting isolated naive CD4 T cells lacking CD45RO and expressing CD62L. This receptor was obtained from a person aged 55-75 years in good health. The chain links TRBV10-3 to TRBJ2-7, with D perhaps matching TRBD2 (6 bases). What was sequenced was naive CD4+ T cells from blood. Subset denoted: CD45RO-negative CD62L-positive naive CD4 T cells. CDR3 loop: CAIREGLSTYEQYF. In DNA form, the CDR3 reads TGTGCCATCAGGGAGGGGCTCTCCACCTACGAGCAGTACTTC.